This T cell receptor beta chain was retrieved from a study of regulatory T cells in long-lasting Graves disease. Study-wide points: Among samples with persistent disease, TRBV28, TRBJ1-2 and TRBJ2-5 were favored. Persistent cases of Graves' showed reduced TCR diversity relative to newly diagnosed patients.

The time point denotes: newly diagnosed GD, antithyroid drugs for less than 3 months. There was RNA extracted from PBMCs, and the TCR library was made from it. Roughly 10-milliliter peripheral blood samples went into EDTA tubes. This CDR3 is 15 amino acids long. Looked up from germline, CDR1 is SGHAT and CDR2 is FQNNGV. The V gene end was trimmed by 4 bases and the J gene end by 6 bases; junction bases not matched to a gene: 7. This clonotype was recorded many times. The target antigen is unknown. Researchers made TCR beta libraries by using iRepertoire HTBI primers and running Arm-PCR on CDR3 regions. TCRdb reprocessed the multiplex PCR reads via MiXCR and lists one record per CDR3 protein. Altogether about 530,000 distinct CDR3 sequences are present, approximately 16% being singletons, with the ten largest covering just under 25%. The data also belong to a second study, concerning T cells in Graves' hyperthyroidism and ophthalmopathy. This second report adds: Blood also contained most expanded thyroid clonotypes above 0.001.

The source of this sequence is a woman aged 40-65 years with Graves disease. The sequences come from peripheral blood mononuclear cells (PBMCs), collected at new diagnosis, from a patient treated with antithyroid drugs. The rearrangement joins TRBV11-2 to TRBJ1-1; TRBD1 matches at 11 bases. The CDR3 reads CASSYGTGGTPEAFF. The CDR3 DNA is TGTGCCAGCAGCTACGGGACAGGGGGGACCCCTGAAGCTTTCTTT.